The next 16 T cell receptor beta chains were all read from a single sample in a study of blood T cell repertoires in COVID-19. TCRdb's copy holds only in-frame clones and misses some; the assay was immunoSEQ multiplex PCR. The profile covers some 50,000 clones, with almost 85% appearing a single time and 11% to 15% taken by the ten largest. Sequencing was carried out using peripheral blood. The origin of the receptors is a human donor in a cohort sampled during active COVID-19.

The chain combines TRBV27 with TRBJ2-7, with 9 bases lining up with TRBD1. V was pared by 7 bases and J by 2 bases, with 6 bases of the junction left unmatched. Looked up from germline, CDR1 is MNHEY and CDR2 is SMNVEV (reference sequence). CDR3 size: 14 residues. The CDR3, as DNA: TGTGCCAGCACCCCCGGGACAGGGCCCTACGAGCAGTACTTC. It encodes CASTPGTGPYEQYF.

The chain joins TRBV7-9 to TRBJ2-5; D remains unclear. V lost 8 bases and J 3 bases, leaving 10 bases between the germline ends. The CDR3 spans 12 residues. The germline gives CDR1 SEHNR, CDR2 FQNEAQ (reference sequence). CDR3 coding DNA: TGTGCCAGCTCCATTAAAAAAGAGACCCAGTACTTC. Protein sequence: CASSIKKETQYF.

There are a few counts of this clone. The chain employs TRBV7-6 and TRBJ2-7, with no clear D. Per germline, CDR1 SGHVS and CDR2 FNYEAQ. The CDR3 consists of 15 residues. The V end was cut by 1 base, the J end by 3 bases, with 13 bases between. The CDR3 loop reads CASSLGAFNLYEQYF. CDR3 DNA sequence: TGTGCCAGCAGCTTAGGAGCATTCAACCTCTACGAGCAGTACTTC.

This chain links TRBV5-5 with TRBJ1-1, with 7 positions matching TRBD1. Unmatched junction bases numbered 5, after V lost 1 base and J lost 8 bases. The CDR3 is 13 amino acids. Per the germline V gene, CDR1 is SGHKS and CDR2 is YYEKEE (reference sequence). CDR3 protein: CASSLLVQGEAFF. The CDR3 nucleotides are TGTGCCAGCAGCTTGCTAGTACAGGGGGAAGCTTTCTTT.

This clone was counted a single time. The chain uses TRBV6-5 and TRBJ1-2; D is ambiguous. V dropped 6 bases and J dropped 3 bases, with 11 bases sitting between them. The V gene's germline CDR1 is MNHEY and CDR2 SVGAGI. CDR3 length: 13 amino acids. As DNA, the CDR3 is TGTGCCAGCAGGCAGGCAGGTCACTATGGCTACACCTTC. Translating it yields CASRQAGHYGYTF.

The rearrangement uses TRBV29-1 and TRBJ1-2; 10 nucleotides agree with TRBD1. The J segment lost 1 base and the V segment lost 3 bases, leaving 8 bases of the junction unmatched. The CDR3 covers 16 residues. Per the germline V gene, CDR1 is SQVTM and CDR2 is ANQGSEA. The CDR3 sequence: CSVERTGGWGNYGYTF. The CDR3 region has the DNA TGCAGCGTTGAGCGGACAGGGGGTTGGGGTAACTATGGCTACACCTTC.

V and J are TRBV5-4 and TRBJ1-1; possible D gene TRBD1, 6 bases. Per the germline V gene, CDR1 is SGHNT and CDR2 is YYREEE (reference sequence). The CDR3 covers 15 residues. V lost 7 bases and J lost 1, with 17 bases in between. The DNA for the CDR3 is TGTGCCAGCCGCCAATTCGGGGGGCGGAACACTGAAGCTTTCTTT. Its translation: CASRQFGGRNTEAFF.

This clone came up once. J is TRBJ2-1 and V is TRBV6-2 or TRBV6-3; 11 bases are shared with TRBD2. Germline loops: CDR1 MNHEY, CDR2 SVGEGT. V trimming: 6 bases; J trimming: 8 bases; junction bases outside the gene matches: 18. This CDR3 contains 18 residues. The CDR3, as DNA: TGTGCCAGCAGCCATGGGACAAAAGGGCTAGCGGGGGGATATGAGCAGTTCTTC. This gives the protein CASSHGTKGLAGGYEQFF.

This sequence joins TRBV19 and TRBJ2-1; 13 bases map to TRBD2. CDR3 size: 16 residues. The J segment lost 2 bases and the V segment lost 6 bases, leaving 4 bases of the junction unmatched. Germline V gives CDR1 LNHDA, CDR2 SQIVND (reference sequence). In DNA, the CDR3 is TGTGCCAGTAGCACTAGCGGGGGGGGTACCTACAATGAGCAGTTCTTC. It codes for CASSTSGGGTYNEQFF.

For this clone: The sample carries other DNA sequences with the same CDR3. The CDR3 DNA reads as TGTGCCAGCAGCTTATACGGGAGGGGTGCTGGGGCCAACGTCCTGACTTTC. This encodes CASSLYGRGAGANVLTF. This sequence joins TRBV13 and TRBJ2-6; 8 nucleotides align to TRBD2. Trimming at V came to 2 bases and at J to 2 bases, leaving 5 bases not matched to a gene. Germline V lookup: CDR1 PRHDT, CDR2 FYEKMQ (reference sequence). The CDR3 runs to 17 residues.

The chain carries TRBV19 and TRBJ2-2; 7 positions match TRBD2. V shed 3 bases and J 5 bases; nucleotides not matched to a gene: 6. Germline CDR1 LNHDA, CDR2 SQIVND (reference sequence). This CDR3 has 15 amino acids. The CDR3 reads CASSIGGSVTGELFF. CDR3 nucleotide sequence: TGTGCCAGTAGTATCGGGGGGAGTGTAACCGGGGAGCTGTTTTTT.

This rearrangement joins TRBV30 to TRBJ2-7; 7 bases align to TRBD2. Germline V gene lookup returns CDR1 GTSNPN and CDR2 SVGIG (reference sequence). Unmatched junction bases numbered 8, after V lost 1 base and J lost 2 bases. The CDR3 extends over 15 amino acids. CDR3 DNA sequence: TGTGCCTGGAGTGGGGAGGGGAGGGCCCCCTACGAGCAGTACTTC. Translation: CAWSGEGRAPYEQYF.

This chain uses TRBV7-9 with TRBJ1-1; 7 bases agree with TRBD1. The CDR3 loop spans 15 amino acids. Germline assignment: CDR1 SEHNR and CDR2 FQNEAQ (reference sequence). V lost 5 bases, J lost 5 bases, and 11 bases stayed unmatched. CDR3 region: CASSARQGVGTEAFF. The CDR3, as DNA: TGTGCCAGCAGCGCGAGACAGGGAGTTGGGACTGAAGCTTTCTTT.

The gene calls are TRBV19 and TRBJ2-1, with 11 bases that match TRBD2. There are 16 residues in the CDR3. The germline gives CDR1 LNHDA, CDR2 SQIVND (reference sequence). The V segment lost 5 bases and the J segment 8 bases; nucleotides outside the gene matches: 11. The CDR3 coding sequence is TGTGCCAGTAGTTCCAGACTAGCGGGGATGGGCGATGAGCAGTTCTTC. It specifies CASSSRLAGMGDEQFF.

The V and J genes are TRBV5-1 and TRBJ1-1; possibly TRBD1 for D (5 bases). The CDR3 runs to 12 residues. The germline V gene encodes CDR1 SGHRS and CDR2 YFSETQ. Deletions cut 4 bases from V and 4 bases from J, with 8 bases between. This CDR3 is CASSIQGTEAFF. The CDR3 coding sequence is TGCGCCAGCAGCATCCAGGGCACTGAAGCTTTCTTT.

This chain's CDR3 is CASSLSAVGYTF. The DNA for the CDR3 is TGTGCCAGCAGTTTATCGGCGGTTGGCTACACCTTC. This chain uses TRBV28 with TRBJ1-2; D gene uncertain. The CDR3 spans 12 residues. V shed 1 base and J shed 7 bases, with 7 bases lying between them. Germline V gene sequence: CDR1 MDHEN, CDR2 SYDVKM.